This T cell receptor beta chain was retrieved from a study of breast tumors, draining lymph nodes, adjacent tissues. TCRdb recomputed calls from the multiplex PCR reads with MiXCR, one row per CDR3 protein. Altogether under 250,000 distinct CDR3 sequences are present, roughly 32% being singletons, with the ten largest covering 1.4%. The lymph nodes were axillary draining lymph nodes from breast cancer patients. This clonotype was found once. What it binds is not known. Study-wide findings and caveats: Most tumor T cells seemingly derive from lymph node, then expand in tumor. Luminal-like breast cancer showed significantly greater tumor-nontumor repertoire similarity than basal-like breast cancer did.

This TCR came from a female donor with breast cancer. Some clones in this sample may be carry-over from other donors' samples. The sample was axillary lymph node tissue.

The CDR3 loop is CASSISGPGGARDTQYF. The CDR3 DNA follows: TGTGCCAGTAGTATTTCAGGGCCCGGCGGGGCGCGTGATACGCAGTATTTT. This chain joins TRBV19 and TRBJ2-3, with a weak D call TRBD2 (6 bases). Germline V gene lookup returns CDR1 LNHDA and CDR2 SQIVND (reference sequence). Between the trimmed V and J ends, which lost 3 bases and 6 bases, there was a span of 22 bases. This CDR3 spans 17 amino acids.